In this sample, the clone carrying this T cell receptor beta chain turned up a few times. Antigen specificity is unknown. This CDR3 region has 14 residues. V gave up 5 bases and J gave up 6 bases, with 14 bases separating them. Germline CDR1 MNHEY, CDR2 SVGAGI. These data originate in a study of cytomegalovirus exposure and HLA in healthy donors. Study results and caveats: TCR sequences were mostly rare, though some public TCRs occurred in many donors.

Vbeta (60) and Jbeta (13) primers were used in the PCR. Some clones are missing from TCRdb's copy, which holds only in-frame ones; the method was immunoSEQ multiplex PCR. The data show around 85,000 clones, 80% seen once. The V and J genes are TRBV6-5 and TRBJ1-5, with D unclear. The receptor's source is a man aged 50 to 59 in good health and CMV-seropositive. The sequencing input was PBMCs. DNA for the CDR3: TGTGCCAGCAGTGAAGTAACAGTCAGTCAGCCCCAGCATTTT. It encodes CASSEVTVSQPQHF.